This paragraph covers one TCR beta chain sequence. Its specificity is unknown. The sample originates from a study of cytomegalovirus exposure and HLA in healthy donors. Whole-study results and caveats: It was found in a later analysis that first-cohort TCR clusters tended to co-occur in the 90 to 150 validation repertoires. Cytomegalovirus association was assigned to more than 150 TCR beta chains.

Sequencing was performed with immunoSEQ multiplex PCR; in TCRdb, only in-frame clones are kept and a portion is missing. This sample carries some 200,000 clones, around 90% of them seen once, and the ten largest clones take 1.1%. The CDR3 extends over 14 amino acids. From germline, CDR1 is MDHEN and CDR2 SYDVKM. The V segment lost 4 bases and the J segment 4 bases; nucleotides outside the gene matches: 3. Specimen: PBMCs. This clonotype was obtained from a woman aged 18 to 35 in good health and CMV-seronegative. The chain employs TRBV28 and TRBJ1-2; 10 bases are shared with TRBD1. CDR3 DNA: TGTGCCAGCAGTTCCGGGACAGGGGTCTATGGCTACACCTTC. This encodes CASSSGTGVYGYTF.